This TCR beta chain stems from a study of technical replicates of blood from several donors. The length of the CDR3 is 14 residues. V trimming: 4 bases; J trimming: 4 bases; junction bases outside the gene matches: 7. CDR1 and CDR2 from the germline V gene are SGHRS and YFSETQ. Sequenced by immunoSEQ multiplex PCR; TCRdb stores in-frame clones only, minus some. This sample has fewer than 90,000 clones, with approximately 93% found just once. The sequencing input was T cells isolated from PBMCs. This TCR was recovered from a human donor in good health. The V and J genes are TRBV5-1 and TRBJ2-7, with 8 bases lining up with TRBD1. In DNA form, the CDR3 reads TGCGCCAGCAGCGTGAAGGACAGGGCATACGAGCAGTACTTC. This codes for CASSVKDRAYEQYF.